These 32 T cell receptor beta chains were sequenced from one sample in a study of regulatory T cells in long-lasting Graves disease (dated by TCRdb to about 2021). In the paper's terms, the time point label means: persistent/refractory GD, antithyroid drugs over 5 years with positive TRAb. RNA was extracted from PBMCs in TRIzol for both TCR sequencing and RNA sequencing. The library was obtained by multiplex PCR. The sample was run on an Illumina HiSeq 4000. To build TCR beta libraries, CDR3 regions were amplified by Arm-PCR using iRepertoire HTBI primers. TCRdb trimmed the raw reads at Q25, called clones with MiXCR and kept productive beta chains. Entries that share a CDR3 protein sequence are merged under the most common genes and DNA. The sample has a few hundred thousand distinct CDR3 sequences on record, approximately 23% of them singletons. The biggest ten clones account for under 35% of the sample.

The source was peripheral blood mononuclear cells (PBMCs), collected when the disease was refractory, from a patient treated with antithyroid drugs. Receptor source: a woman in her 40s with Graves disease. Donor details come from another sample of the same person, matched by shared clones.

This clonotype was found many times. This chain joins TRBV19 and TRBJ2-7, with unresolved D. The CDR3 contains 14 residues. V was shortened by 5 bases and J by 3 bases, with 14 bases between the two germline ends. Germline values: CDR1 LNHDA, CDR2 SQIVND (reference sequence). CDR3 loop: CASSYGRWSYEQYF. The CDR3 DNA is TGTGCCAGTAGTTACGGGCGTTGGAGCTACGAGCAGTACTTC.

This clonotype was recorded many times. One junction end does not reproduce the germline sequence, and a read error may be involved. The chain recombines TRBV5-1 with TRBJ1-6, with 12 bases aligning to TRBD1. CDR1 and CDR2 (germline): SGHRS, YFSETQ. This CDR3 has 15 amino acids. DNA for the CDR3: TGTGCCAGCAGCTTGGGACAGGGGGCTAATTCACCCCTCCACTTT. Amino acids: CASSLGQGANSPLHF.

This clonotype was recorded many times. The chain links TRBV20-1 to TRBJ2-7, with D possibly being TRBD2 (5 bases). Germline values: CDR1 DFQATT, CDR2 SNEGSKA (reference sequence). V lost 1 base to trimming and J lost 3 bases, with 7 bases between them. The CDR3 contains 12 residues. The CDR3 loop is CSARVAGYEQYF. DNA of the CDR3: TGCAGTGCTAGAGTTGCGGGCTACGAGCAGTACTTC.

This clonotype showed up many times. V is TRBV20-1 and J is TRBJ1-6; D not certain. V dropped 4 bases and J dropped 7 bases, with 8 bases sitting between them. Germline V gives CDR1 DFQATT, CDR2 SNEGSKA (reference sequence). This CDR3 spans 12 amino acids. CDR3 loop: CSATVTNSPLHF. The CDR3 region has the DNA TGCAGTGCTACCGTTACGAATTCACCCCTCCACTTT.

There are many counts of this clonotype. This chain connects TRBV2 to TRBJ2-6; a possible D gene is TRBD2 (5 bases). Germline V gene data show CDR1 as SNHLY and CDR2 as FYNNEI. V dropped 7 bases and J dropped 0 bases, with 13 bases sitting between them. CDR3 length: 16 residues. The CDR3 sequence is CASIGGLYSGANVLTF. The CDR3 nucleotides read TGTGCCAGCATAGGAGGCCTTTACTCTGGGGCCAACGTCCTGACTTTC.

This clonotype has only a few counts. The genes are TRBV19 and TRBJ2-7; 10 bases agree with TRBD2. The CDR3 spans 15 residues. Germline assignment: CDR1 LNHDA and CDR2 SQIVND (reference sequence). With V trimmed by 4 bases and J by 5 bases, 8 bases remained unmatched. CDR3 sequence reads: CASSTSSGSTNEQYF. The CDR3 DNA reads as TGTGCCAGTAGTACCTCTAGCGGGAGTACGAACGAGCAGTACTTC.

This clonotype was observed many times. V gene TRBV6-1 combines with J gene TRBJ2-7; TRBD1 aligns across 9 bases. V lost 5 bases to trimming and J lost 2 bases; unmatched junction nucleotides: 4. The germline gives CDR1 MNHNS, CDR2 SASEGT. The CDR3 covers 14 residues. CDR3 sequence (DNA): TGTGCCAGCAGTATCCGGACAGGGGCCTACGAGCAGTACTTC. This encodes CASSIRTGAYEQYF.

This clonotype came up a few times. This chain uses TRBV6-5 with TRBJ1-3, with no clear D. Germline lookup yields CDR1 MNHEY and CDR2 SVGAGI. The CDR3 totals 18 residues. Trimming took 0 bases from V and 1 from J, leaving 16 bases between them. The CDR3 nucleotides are TGTGCCAGCAGTTACTCGAATCGACCGGGCCGGTCTGGAAACACCATATATTTT. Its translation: CASSYSNRPGRSGNTIYF.

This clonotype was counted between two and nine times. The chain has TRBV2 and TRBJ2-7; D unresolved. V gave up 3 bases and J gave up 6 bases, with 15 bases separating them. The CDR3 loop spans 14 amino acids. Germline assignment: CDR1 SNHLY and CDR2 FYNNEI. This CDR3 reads CASSERPGSGEQYF. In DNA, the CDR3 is TGTGCCAGCAGTGAGCGTCCCGGATCAGGCGAGCAGTACTTC.

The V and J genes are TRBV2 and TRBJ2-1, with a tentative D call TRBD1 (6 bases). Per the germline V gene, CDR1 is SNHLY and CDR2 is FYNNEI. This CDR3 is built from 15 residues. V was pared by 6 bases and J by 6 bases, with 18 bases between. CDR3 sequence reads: CASSERGSPLNEQFF. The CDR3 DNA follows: TGTGCCAGCAGCGAGAGGGGGAGCCCCCTCAATGAGCAGTTCTTC.

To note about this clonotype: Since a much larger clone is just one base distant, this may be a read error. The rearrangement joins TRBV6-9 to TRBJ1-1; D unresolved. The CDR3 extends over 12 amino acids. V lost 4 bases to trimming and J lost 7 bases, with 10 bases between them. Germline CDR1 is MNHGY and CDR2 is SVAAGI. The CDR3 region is CASSCRGNEAFF. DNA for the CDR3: TGTGCCAGCAGTTGTCGGGGTAATGAAGCTTTCTTT.

CDR3 in DNA: TGTGCCAGCAGTCCGCGTAAACCAGGGACGAACACCGGGGAGCTGTTTTTT. The encoded protein is CASSPRKPGTNTGELFF. The V gene is TRBV6-1, the J gene TRBJ2-2, with a tentative D call TRBD1 (5 bases). The CDR3 consists of 17 residues. The ends were cut back, 5 bases at V and 0 bases at J, with 16 bases in the middle. CDR1 and CDR2 from the germline V gene are MNHNS and SASEGT.

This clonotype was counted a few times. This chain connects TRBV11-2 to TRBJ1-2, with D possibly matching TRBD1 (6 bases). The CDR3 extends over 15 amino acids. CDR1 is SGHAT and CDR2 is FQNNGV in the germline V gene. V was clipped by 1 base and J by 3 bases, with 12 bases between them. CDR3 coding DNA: TGTGCCAGCAGCTTAGCTGGGGGGCCCGACTATGGCTACACCTTC. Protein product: CASSLAGGPDYGYTF.

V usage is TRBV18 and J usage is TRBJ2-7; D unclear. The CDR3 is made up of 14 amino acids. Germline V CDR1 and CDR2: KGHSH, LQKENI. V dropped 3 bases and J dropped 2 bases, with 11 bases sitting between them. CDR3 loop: CASSPGRSPYEQYF. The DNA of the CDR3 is TGTGCCAGCTCACCCGGCCGATCACCCTACGAGCAGTACTTC.

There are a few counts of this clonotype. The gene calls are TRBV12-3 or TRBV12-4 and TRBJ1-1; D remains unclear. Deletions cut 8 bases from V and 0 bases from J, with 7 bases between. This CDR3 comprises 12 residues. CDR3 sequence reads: CASGTVNTEAFF. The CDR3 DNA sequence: TGTGCCAGCGGAACTGTGAACACTGAAGCTTTCTTT.

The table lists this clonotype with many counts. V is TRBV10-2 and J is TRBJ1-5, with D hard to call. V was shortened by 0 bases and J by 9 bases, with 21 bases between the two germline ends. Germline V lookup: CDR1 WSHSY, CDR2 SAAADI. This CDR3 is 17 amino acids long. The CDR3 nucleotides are TGCGCCAGCAGTGAGTCGATGATGAGGGCGGCGGGAGTGCCCCAGCATTTT. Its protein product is CASSESMMRAAGVPQHF.

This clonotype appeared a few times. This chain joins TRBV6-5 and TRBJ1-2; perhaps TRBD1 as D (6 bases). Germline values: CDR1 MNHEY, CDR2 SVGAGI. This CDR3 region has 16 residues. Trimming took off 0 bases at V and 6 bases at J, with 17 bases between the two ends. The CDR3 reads CASSYSISQGMNGYTF. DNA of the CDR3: TGTGCCAGCAGTTACTCGATTTCGCAGGGGATGAATGGCTACACCTTC.

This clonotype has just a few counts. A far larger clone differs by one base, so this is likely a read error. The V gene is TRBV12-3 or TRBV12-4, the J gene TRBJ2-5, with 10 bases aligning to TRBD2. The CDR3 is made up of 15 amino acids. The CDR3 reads CANSEELAGRETQYF. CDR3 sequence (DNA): TGTGCCAACAGTGAAGAACTAGCGGGACGAGAGACCCAGTACTTC.

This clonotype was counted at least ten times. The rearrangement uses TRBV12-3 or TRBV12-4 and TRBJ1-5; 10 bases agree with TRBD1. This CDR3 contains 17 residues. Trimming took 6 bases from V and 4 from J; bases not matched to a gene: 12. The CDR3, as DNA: TGTGCCAGCAGCCGGGGACAGGGGCCAGTTAGGAATCAGCCCCAGCATTTT. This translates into CASSRGQGPVRNQPQHF.

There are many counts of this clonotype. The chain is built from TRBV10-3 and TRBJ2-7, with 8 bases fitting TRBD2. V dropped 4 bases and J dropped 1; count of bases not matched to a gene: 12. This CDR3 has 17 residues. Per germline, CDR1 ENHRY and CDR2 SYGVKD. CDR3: CAISVGLAGGQSYEQYF. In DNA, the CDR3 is TGTGCCATCAGTGTCGGACTAGCAGGAGGCCAGTCCTACGAGCAGTACTTC.

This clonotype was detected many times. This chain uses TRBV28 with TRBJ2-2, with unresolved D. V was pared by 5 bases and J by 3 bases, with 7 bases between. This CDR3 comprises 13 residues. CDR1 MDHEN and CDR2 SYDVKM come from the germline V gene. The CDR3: CASSKGDTGELFF. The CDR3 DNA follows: TGTGCCAGCAGTAAGGGCGACACCGGGGAGCTGTTTTTT.

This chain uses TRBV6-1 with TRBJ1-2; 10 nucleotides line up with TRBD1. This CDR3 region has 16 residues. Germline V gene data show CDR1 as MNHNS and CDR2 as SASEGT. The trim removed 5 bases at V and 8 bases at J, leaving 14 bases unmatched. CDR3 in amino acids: CASSISRTGGNRGYTF. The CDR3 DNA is TGTGCCAGCAGTATATCCAGGACAGGGGGAAATCGGGGCTACACCTTC.

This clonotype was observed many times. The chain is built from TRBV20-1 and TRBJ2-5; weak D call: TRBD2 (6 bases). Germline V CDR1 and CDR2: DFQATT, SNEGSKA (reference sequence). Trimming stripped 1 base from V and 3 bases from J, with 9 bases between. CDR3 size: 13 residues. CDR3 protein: CSARGLAKETQYF. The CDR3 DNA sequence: TGCAGTGCTAGAGGGCTAGCGAAAGAGACCCAGTACTTC.

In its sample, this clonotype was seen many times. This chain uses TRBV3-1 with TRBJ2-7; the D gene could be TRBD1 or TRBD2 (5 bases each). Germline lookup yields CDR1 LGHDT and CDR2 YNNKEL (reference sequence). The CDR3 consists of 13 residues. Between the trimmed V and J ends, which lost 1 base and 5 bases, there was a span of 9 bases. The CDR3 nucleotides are TGTGCCAGCAGCCAAGTATCGGGACACGAGCAGTACTTC. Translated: CASSQVSGHEQYF.

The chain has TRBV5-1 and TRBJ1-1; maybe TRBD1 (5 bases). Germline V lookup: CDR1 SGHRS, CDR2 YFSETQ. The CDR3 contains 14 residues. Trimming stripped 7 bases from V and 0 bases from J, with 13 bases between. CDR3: CASGGDEVNTEAFF. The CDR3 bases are TGCGCCAGCGGCGGGGACGAGGTGAACACTGAAGCTTTCTTT.

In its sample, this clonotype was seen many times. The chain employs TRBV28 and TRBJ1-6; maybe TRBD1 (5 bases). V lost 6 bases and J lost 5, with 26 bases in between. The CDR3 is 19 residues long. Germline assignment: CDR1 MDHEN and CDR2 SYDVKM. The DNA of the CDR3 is TGTGCCAGCAGGCCCCGGGGGACGGGACGCGCCTACAATAATTCACCCCTCCACTTT. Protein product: CASRPRGTGRAYNNSPLHF.

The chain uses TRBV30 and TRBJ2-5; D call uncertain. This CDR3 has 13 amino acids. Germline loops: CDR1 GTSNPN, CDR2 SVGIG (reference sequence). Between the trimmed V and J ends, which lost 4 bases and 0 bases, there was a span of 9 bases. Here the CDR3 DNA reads TGTGCCTGGAAGGGCTGGTACCAAGAGACCCAGTACTTC. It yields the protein CAWKGWYQETQYF.

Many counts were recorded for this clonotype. CDR3 nucleotide sequence: TGTGCCAGCAGTAGAGGGCACTATGGCTACACCTTC. It encodes CASSRGHYGYTF. This rearrangement joins TRBV28 to TRBJ1-2; D uncertain. The CDR3 runs 12 residues. V was cut by 5 bases and J by 3 bases, with 7 bases left in between. Germline V lookup: CDR1 MDHEN, CDR2 SYDVKM.

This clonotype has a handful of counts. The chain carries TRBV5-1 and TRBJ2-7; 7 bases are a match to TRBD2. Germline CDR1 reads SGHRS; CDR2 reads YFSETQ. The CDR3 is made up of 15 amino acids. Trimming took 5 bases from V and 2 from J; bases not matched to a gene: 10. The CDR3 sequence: CASRLLAIPTYEQYF. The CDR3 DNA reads TGCGCCAGCAGGTTACTAGCGATACCAACCTACGAGCAGTACTTC.

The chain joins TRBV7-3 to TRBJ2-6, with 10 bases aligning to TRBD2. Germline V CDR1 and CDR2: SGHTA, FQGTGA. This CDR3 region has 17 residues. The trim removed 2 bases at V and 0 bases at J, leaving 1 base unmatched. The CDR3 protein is CASSLLAGVSGANVLTF. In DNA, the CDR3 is TGTGCCAGCAGCTTACTAGCGGGGGTCTCTGGGGCCAACGTCCTGACTTTC.

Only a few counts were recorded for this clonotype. CDR3 in DNA: TGCGCCAGCAGCTCAGTTGGGGAGGCCGGAGAGACCCAGTACTTC. This gives the protein CASSSVGEAGETQYF. V usage is TRBV5-1 and J usage is TRBJ2-5, with TRBD2 as a possible D gene (6 bases). Germline V gene sequence: CDR1 SGHRS, CDR2 YFSETQ. The CDR3 consists of 15 residues. The ends were cut back, 3 bases at V and 4 bases at J, with 16 bases in the middle.

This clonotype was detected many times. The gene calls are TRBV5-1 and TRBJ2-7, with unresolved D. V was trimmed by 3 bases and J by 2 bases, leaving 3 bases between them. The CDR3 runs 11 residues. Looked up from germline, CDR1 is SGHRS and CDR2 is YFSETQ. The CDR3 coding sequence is TGCGCCAGCAGCTCGACCTACGAGCAGTACTTC. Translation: CASSSTYEQYF.